The 27 T cell receptor beta chains below were found in one sample sequenced in a study of T cell changes during pregnancy in multiple sclerosis. Libraries were prepared by immunoSEQ multiplex PCR; TCRdb keeps only in-frame clonotypes and omits some of them. The sample contains around 50,000 clones, around 90% of which appear only once. The sequencing used CD4+ T cells from peripheral blood mononuclear cells, collected after pregnancy. Receptors originate from a female donor in good health, enrolled as a control in a pregnancy study.

The chain combines TRBV2 with TRBJ2-5; 7 bases are shared with TRBD1. The junction had 10 bases not matched to a gene; V was cut back by 3 bases and J by 3 bases. The CDR3 has 16 residues. Germline lookup yields CDR1 SNHLY and CDR2 FYNNEI. The CDR3 is CASSESYRGREETQYF. The CDR3 DNA follows: TGTGCCAGCAGTGAGTCCTACAGGGGCCGGGAAGAGACCCAGTACTTC.

The V gene is TRBV5-6, the J gene TRBJ1-3, with D unclear. Germline values: CDR1 SGHDT, CDR2 YYEEEE. This CDR3 has 12 amino acids. Trimming took 7 bases from V and 0 from J, leaving 5 bases between them. The DNA of the CDR3 is TGTGCCAGCGCCAGCTCTGGAAACACCATATATTTT. Translation: CASASSGNTIYF.

The chain has TRBV7-2 and TRBJ2-7, with TRBD2 as a possible D gene (6 bases). Germline V gene lookup returns CDR1 SGHTA and CDR2 FQGNSA. V shed 4 bases and J shed 4 bases, with 17 bases lying between them. The CDR3 totals 15 residues. The CDR3 loop is CASSSNPGGRYEQYF. The DNA for the CDR3 is TGTGCCAGCAGCTCCAATCCGGGTGGGAGGTACGAGCAGTACTTC.

J is TRBJ2-3 and V is TRBV11-3; 9 nucleotides match TRBD1. With V trimmed by 5 bases and J by 3 bases, 6 bases remained unmatched. Germline CDR1 is SGHNT and CDR2 is YENEEA. This CDR3 is 15 amino acids long. CDR3 in DNA: TGTGCCAGCAGCCCGGGACAGGGTAGTACAGATACGCAGTATTTT. It encodes CASSPGQGSTDTQYF. Combining the CDR3 with reference TRBV11-3 and TRBJ2-3 gives the whole variable domain EAGVVQSPRYKIIEKKQPVAFWCNPISGHNTLYWYLQNLGQGPELLIRYENEEAVDDSQLPKDRFSAERLKGVDSTLKIQPAELGDSAVYLCASSPGQGSTDTQYFGPGTRLTVL.

The genes are TRBV7-9 and TRBJ2-1, with 7 bases identical to TRBD1. The germline V gene has CDR1 SEHNR and CDR2 FQNEAQ (reference sequence). Trimming at V came to 5 bases and at J to 10 bases, leaving 2 bases not matched to a gene. CDR3 size: 11 residues. The DNA of the CDR3 is TGTGCCAGCAGCGGCAGGGGGGAGCAGTTCTTC. Encoded protein: CASSGRGEQFF.

DNA for the CDR3: TGTGCCAGTACCGACAGGGGGACGAACACTGAAGCTTTCTTT. This codes for CASTDRGTNTEAFF. The chain links TRBV19 to TRBJ1-1; 9 bases are shared with TRBD1. The germline gives CDR1 LNHDA, CDR2 SQIVND (reference sequence). V gave up 7 bases and J gave up 1 base; unmatched junction bases: 4. This CDR3 contains 14 residues.

The chain is built from TRBV5-4 and TRBJ1-4, with D possibly TRBD1 on 5 matching bases. The CDR3 spans 15 residues. The V and J ends lost 5 bases and 5 bases respectively, with 16 bases between them. Per the germline V gene, CDR1 is SGHNT and CDR2 is YYREEE (reference sequence). In nucleotides, the CDR3 is TGTGCCAGCAGACCGTCGGGACTGAGAAATGAAAAACTGTTTTTT. Protein product: CASRPSGLRNEKLFF.

The chain joins TRBV27 to TRBJ1-5; 7 bases are shared with TRBD1. This CDR3 spans 15 amino acids. Germline trimming cut 3 bases from V and 7 bases from J; bases unmatched to any gene: 9. Per the germline V gene, CDR1 is MNHEY and CDR2 is SMNVEV (reference sequence). CDR3 amino acids: CASSFSGDSRQPQHF. The CDR3 nucleotides are TGTGCCAGCAGTTTTAGTGGGGACAGTCGGCAGCCCCAGCATTTT.

The chain combines TRBV28 with TRBJ2-7; D not resolved. CDR3 length: 11 residues. Germline loops: CDR1 MDHEN, CDR2 SYDVKM. Trimming stripped 5 bases from V and 4 bases from J, with 6 bases between. For the CDR3, the DNA is TGTGCCAGCAGTCTTCGTTACGAGCAGTACTTC. Its translation is CASSLRYEQYF.

The rearrangement uses TRBV30 and TRBJ2-5, with D unresolved. V was trimmed by 2 bases and J by 5 bases, leaving 9 bases between them. CDR3 length: 12 amino acids. Germline CDR1 and CDR2: GTSNPN and SVGIG (reference sequence). The CDR3 DNA follows: TGTGCCTGGAGTATCGGTCCGGAGACCCAGTACTTC. This translates into CAWSIGPETQYF.

This chain joins TRBV19 and TRBJ1-4; TRBD1 matches 10 bases. J was trimmed by 8 bases and V by 6 bases; bases with no gene match: 12. The germline CDR1 and CDR2 sequences are LNHDA and SQIVND (reference sequence). The CDR3 loop spans 16 amino acids. In DNA form, the CDR3 reads TGTGCCAGTAGACCCCTCCTCGGGACAGGGGAGGAAAAACTGTTTTTT. Protein sequence: CASRPLLGTGEEKLFF.

This rearrangement joins TRBV6-1 to TRBJ1-4; 7 nucleotides agree with TRBD1. CDR3 length: 15 amino acids. The germline CDR1 and CDR2 sequences are MNHNS and SASEGT. V lost 1 base and J lost 8; bases outside the gene matches: 7. CDR3 DNA: TGTGCCAGCAGTGAAGGAACAGGGGCGGTAGAAAAACTGTTTTTT. Translated: CASSEGTGAVEKLFF.

This chain links TRBV27 with TRBJ2-4, with D possibly matching TRBD2 (5 bases). The germline V and J ends were trimmed by 5 bases and 0 bases, with 11 bases remaining between them. Germline V gene lookup returns CDR1 MNHEY and CDR2 SMNVEV (reference sequence). This CDR3 has 15 amino acids. The CDR3 sequence: CASSRLRGAKNIQYF. As DNA, the CDR3 is TGTGCCAGCAGTCGCCTCCGGGGAGCCAAAAACATTCAGTACTTC.

The chain employs TRBV7-2 and TRBJ1-2; maybe TRBD1 (5 bases). V lost 1 base and J lost 13, with 16 bases in between. Germline CDR1 is SGHTA and CDR2 is FQGNSA. The CDR3 totals 13 residues. The CDR3 reads CASSLDSGGGVTF. Written as DNA, the CDR3 is TGTGCCAGCAGCTTAGATAGCGGGGGTGGGGTCACCTTC.

J is TRBJ2-1 and V is TRBV5-6, with D possibly matching TRBD2 (6 bases). V was clipped by 5 bases and J by 7 bases, with 13 bases between them. Germline CDR1 reads SGHDT; CDR2 reads YYEEEE. The CDR3 covers 13 residues. Written as DNA, the CDR3 is TGTGCCAGCAGTCGTCAAGGGAGGAATGAGCAGTTCTTC. It yields the protein CASSRQGRNEQFF.

The CDR3, as DNA: TGTGCCAGCAGGTCTGGACAGGGGGGTCAGCCCCAGCATTTT. This gives the protein CASRSGQGGQPQHF. The chain couples TRBV6-5 to TRBJ1-5; TRBD1 agrees at 10 bases. Germline loops: CDR1 MNHEY, CDR2 SVGAGI. The CDR3 has 14 amino acids. The trim removed 6 bases at V and 6 bases at J, leaving 5 bases unmatched.

The CDR3 sequence is CASRRDSLYEQYF. The CDR3 DNA is TGTGCCAGCAGGCGGGACAGCCTCTACGAGCAGTACTTC. The genes are TRBV5-6 and TRBJ2-7; tentatively, D is TRBD1 (7 bases). The CDR3 has 13 residues. V gave up 5 bases and J gave up 3 bases, with 12 bases separating them. From germline, CDR1 is SGHDT and CDR2 YYEEEE.

The rearrangement links TRBV21-1 to TRBJ1-5; the table's D call, TRBD1, was not checked against the DNA. TRBV21-1 is a listed pseudogene. This CDR3 contains 16 residues. The CDR3 nucleotides read TGTGCCAGCAGCTCCCGACAGGGGGGCGGCCGACAGCCCCAGCATTTT. As protein: CASSSRQGGGRQPQHF.

The CDR3 nucleotides read TGTGCCAGCAGCTTGGTGGAGGCCCCGCAGTTCTTC. Encoded protein: CASSLVEAPQFF. The J gene is TRBJ2-1, the V gene TRBV5-8; D perhaps matches TRBD2 (5 bases). Germline lookup yields CDR1 SGHTS and CDR2 YDEGEE. The CDR3 totals 12 residues. Trimming removed 0 bases at V and 12 bases at J, with 10 bases between.

The rearrangement links TRBV27 to TRBJ2-7; D is possibly TRBD2 (5 bases). CDR3 length equals 17 residues. V dropped 5 bases and J dropped 0 bases, with 20 bases sitting between them. Germline V gene sequence: CDR1 MNHEY, CDR2 SMNVEV (reference sequence). CDR3 sequence: CASSLRAFGIGSYEQYF. In nucleotides, the CDR3 is TGTGCCAGCAGTCTCCGGGCTTTCGGGATTGGCTCCTACGAGCAGTACTTC.

The rearrangement uses TRBV5-6 and TRBJ1-4; 11 bases line up with TRBD1. Germline CDR1 is SGHDT and CDR2 is YYEEEE. The length of the CDR3 is 18 residues. J gave up 3 bases and V 0 bases, and 7 bases lay outside the gene matches. The CDR3 nucleotides are TGTGCCAGCAGCTTGGATAGGACAGGGGGCTCGTCTAATGAAAAACTGTTTTTT. Amino acid sequence: CASSLDRTGGSSNEKLFF.

V is TRBV19 and J is TRBJ1-1; D uncertain. The CDR3 spans 16 residues. From germline, CDR1 is LNHDA and CDR2 SQIVND (reference sequence). V shed 2 bases and J shed 6 bases, with 19 bases lying between them. This CDR3 reads CASSIIALLPGAEAFF. DNA for the CDR3: TGTGCCAGTAGTATAATAGCGCTTCTCCCGGGCGCTGAAGCTTTCTTT.

The chain combines TRBV28 with TRBJ2-5; TRBD2 matches 8 bases. CDR3 size: 17 residues. J gave up 4 bases and V 4 bases, and 14 bases lay outside the gene matches. Looked up from germline, CDR1 is MDHEN and CDR2 is SYDVKM. The CDR3 sequence: CASSWPSGRPRGETQYF. Here the CDR3 DNA reads TGTGCCAGCAGTTGGCCTAGCGGGCGCCCAAGGGGAGAGACCCAGTACTTC. Complete variable domain (other parts from reference TRBV28 and TRBJ2-5): DVKVTQSSRYLVKRTGEKVFLECVQDMDHENMFWYRQDPGLGLRLIYFSYDVKMKEKGDIPEGYSVSREKKERFSLILESASTNQTSMYLCASSWPSGRPRGETQYFGPGTRLLVL.

The chain uses TRBV28 and TRBJ2-5; 11 bases are shared with TRBD2. The CDR3 extends over 19 amino acids. Trimming at V came to 2 bases and at J to 2 bases, leaving 13 bases not matched to a gene. Germline V CDR1 and CDR2: MDHEN, SYDVKM. In DNA, the CDR3 is TGTGCCAGCAGTTTAAGTCGTGGGCTAGCGGGAGGAAAACAAGAGACCCAGTACTTC. Its translation is CASSLSRGLAGGKQETQYF.

The count of this clone is one. The rearrangement uses TRBV19 and TRBJ2-4, with 10 bases fitting TRBD1. V lost 5 bases, J lost 0 bases, and 7 bases stayed unmatched. The CDR3 has 17 amino acids. The germline V gene has CDR1 LNHDA and CDR2 SQIVND (reference sequence). The CDR3 nucleotides are TGTGCCAGTAGTGAGACAGGGGGCCTGGGAGCCAAAAACATTCAGTACTTC. It yields the protein CASSETGGLGAKNIQYF. Filled out from reference TRBV19 and TRBJ2-4, the complete variable domain reads DGGITQSPKYLFRKEGQNVTLSCEQNLNHDAMYWYRQDPGQGLRLIYYSQIVNDFQKGDIAEGYSVSREKKESFPLTVTSAQKNPTAFYLCASSETGGLGAKNIQYFGAGTRLSVL.

This clone was observed once. This chain links TRBV7-2 with TRBJ2-5; 7 bases are a match to TRBD2. Germline CDR1 SGHTA, CDR2 FQGNSA. The CDR3 has 15 residues. V trimming: 5 bases; J trimming: 3 bases; junction bases outside the gene matches: 9. DNA for the CDR3: TGTGCCAGCAGCACCACCGGACTAGTGAAAGAGACCCAGTACTTC. Amino acid sequence: CASSTTGLVKETQYF.

This chain's CDR3 is CASSLSRPNQPQHF. The DNA of the CDR3 is TGTGCCAGCAGTTTGTCCAGGCCAAATCAGCCCCAGCATTTT. The rearrangement uses TRBV27 and TRBJ1-5; no firm D call. The germline CDR1 and CDR2 sequences are MNHEY and SMNVEV (reference sequence). V shed 3 bases and J shed 4 bases, with 10 bases lying between them. The CDR3 spans 14 residues.